The T cell receptor (beta chain) described here comes from a study of blood T cell repertoires in COVID-19. Study information: Collection of acute and convalescent COVID-19 samples took place in the United States, Italy and Spain.

The CDR3 loop spans 14 amino acids. Germline CDR1 is MNHEY and CDR2 is SVGAGI. V shed 6 bases, J shed 2 bases, and the junction held 5 bases outside the gene matches. Per the authors' pipeline: Reference gene primer amplification in the assay estimated nucleated cell counts. Clones were read by immunoSEQ multiplex PCR, and TCRdb kept only the in-frame ones, dropping some. The V and J calls and clone size are taken from that table; D and trimming were inferred from the DNA. This sample has 200,000 to 300,000 clones, with roughly 90% found just once. Researchers sorted participants into cohorts using their self-reported clinical history.

The sample was PBMCs or T cells enriched from blood (not recorded which). This chain connects TRBV6-5 to TRBJ2-3, with 7 bases that match TRBD1. This clonotype was sampled from a woman in her 30s who had recovered from COVID-19. The CDR3 sequence: CASRMGQITDTQYF. CDR3 bases: TGTGCCAGCAGGATGGGACAGATCACAGATACGCAGTATTTT.